This T cell receptor (beta chain) comes out of a study of blood T cell repertoires in COVID-19. Background on the study: Samples taken during acute and convalescent COVID-19 were collected in the United States, Italy and Spain.

Study processing details: Scientists estimated how many nucleated cells there were by amplifying reference gene primers. Assay used: immunoSEQ multiplex PCR; TCRdb lists only in-frame clones, some missing. The V and J calls and clone size are taken from that table; D and trimming were inferred from the DNA. The sample yields about 120,000 clones, more than 70% seen once. From germline, CDR1 is SEHNR and CDR2 FQNEAQ (reference sequence). J gave up 7 bases and V 6 bases, and 19 bases lay outside the gene matches. The CDR3 totals 18 residues. The sequencing sample was made of peripheral blood. This rearrangement joins TRBV7-9 to TRBJ2-1, with TRBD2 identical over 9 bases. The clonotype originates from a woman in her forties or fifties with acute or convalescent COVID-19. The CDR3 spells CASSVAGALFVNWNEQFF. Written as DNA, the CDR3 is TGTGCCAGCAGTGTAGCGGGAGCTTTGTTTGTAAATTGGAATGAGCAGTTCTTC.